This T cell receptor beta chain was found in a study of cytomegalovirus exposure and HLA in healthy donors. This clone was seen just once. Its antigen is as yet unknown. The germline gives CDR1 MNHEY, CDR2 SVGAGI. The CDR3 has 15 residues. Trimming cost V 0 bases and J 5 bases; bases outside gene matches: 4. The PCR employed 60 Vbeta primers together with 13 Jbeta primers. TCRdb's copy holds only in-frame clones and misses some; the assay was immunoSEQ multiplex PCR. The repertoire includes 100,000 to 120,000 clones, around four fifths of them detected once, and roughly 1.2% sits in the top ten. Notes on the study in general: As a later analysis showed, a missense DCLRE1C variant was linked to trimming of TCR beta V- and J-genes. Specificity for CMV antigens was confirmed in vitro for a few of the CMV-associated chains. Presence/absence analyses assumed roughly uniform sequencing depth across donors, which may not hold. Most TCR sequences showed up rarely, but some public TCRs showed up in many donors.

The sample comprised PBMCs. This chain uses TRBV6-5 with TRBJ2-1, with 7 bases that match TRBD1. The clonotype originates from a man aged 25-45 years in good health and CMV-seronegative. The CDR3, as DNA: TGTGCCAGCAGTTACTCCGGGACAGTAAACAATGAGCAGTTCTTC. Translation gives CASSYSGTVNNEQFF.